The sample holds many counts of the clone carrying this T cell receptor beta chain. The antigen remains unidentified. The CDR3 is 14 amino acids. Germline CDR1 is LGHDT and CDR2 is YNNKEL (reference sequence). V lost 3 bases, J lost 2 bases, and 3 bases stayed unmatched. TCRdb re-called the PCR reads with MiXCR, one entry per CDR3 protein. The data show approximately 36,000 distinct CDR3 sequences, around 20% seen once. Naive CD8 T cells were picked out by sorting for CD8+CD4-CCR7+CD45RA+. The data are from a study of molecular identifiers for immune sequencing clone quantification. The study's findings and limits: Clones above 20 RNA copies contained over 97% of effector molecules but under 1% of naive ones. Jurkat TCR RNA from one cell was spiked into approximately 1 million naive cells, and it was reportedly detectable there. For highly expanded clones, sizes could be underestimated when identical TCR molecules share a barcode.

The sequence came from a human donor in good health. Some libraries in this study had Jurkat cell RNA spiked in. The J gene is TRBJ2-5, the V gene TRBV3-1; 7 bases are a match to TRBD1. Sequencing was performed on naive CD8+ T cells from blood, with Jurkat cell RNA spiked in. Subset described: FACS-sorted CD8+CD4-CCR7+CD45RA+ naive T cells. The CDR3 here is CASSHRTGQETQYF. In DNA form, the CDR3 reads TGTGCCAGCAGCCACCGGACAGGTCAAGAGACCCAGTACTTC.